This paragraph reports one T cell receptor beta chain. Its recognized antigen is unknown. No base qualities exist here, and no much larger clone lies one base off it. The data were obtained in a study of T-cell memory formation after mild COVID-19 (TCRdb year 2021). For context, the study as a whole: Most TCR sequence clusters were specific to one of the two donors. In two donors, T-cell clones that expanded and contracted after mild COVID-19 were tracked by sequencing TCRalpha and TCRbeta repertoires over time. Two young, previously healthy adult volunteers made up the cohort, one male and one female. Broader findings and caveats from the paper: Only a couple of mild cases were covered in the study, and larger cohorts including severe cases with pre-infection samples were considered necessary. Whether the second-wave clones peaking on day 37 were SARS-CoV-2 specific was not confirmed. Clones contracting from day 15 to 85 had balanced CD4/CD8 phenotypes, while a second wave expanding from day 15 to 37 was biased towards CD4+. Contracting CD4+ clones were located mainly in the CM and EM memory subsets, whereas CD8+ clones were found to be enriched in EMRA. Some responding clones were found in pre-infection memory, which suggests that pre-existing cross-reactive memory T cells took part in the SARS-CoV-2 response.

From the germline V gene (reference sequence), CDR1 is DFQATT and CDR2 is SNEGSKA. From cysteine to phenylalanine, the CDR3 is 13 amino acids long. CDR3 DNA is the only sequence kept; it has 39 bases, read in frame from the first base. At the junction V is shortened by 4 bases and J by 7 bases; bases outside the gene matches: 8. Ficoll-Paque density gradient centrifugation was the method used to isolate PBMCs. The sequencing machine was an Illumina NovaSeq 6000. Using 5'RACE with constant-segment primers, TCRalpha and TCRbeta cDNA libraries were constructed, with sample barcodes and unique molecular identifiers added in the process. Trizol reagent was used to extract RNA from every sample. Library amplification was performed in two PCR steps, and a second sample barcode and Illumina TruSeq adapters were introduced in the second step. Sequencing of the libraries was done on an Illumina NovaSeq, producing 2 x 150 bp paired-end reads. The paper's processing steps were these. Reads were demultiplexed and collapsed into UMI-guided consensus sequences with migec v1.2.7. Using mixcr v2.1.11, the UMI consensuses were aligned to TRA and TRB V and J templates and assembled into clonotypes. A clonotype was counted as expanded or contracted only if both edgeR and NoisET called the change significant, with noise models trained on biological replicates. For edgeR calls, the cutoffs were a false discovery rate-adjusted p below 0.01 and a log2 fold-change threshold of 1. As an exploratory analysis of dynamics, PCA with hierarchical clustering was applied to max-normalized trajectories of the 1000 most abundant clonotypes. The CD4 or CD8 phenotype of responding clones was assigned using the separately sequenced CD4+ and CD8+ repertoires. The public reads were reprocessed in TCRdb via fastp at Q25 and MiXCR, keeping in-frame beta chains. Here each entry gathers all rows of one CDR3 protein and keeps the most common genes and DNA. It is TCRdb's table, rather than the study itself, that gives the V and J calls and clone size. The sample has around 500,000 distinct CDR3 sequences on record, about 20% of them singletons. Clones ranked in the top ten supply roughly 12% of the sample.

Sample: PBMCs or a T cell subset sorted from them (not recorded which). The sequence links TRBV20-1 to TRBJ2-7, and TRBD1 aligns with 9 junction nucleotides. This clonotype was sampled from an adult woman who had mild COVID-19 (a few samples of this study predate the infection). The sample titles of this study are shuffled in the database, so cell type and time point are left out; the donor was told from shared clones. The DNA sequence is TGCAGTGCTAAGCCTTACAGGGGGCGGGAGCAGTACTTC. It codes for CSAKPYRGREQYF.